This T cell receptor beta chain appears in the sequencing data of a study of blood T cell repertoires in COVID-19. In the study overall: Nucleic acid was either cDNA or gDNA, and it came from T cells, B-cell-depleted T cells, or PBMCs.

Cohorts were determined from participant-reported clinical history. The germline V gene encodes CDR1 MNHEY and CDR2 SVGAGI. Trimming stripped 5 bases from V and 4 bases from J, with 14 bases between. The CDR3 spans 15 residues. The method was immunoSEQ multiplex PCR; TCRdb's version includes in-frame clones alone and lacks a portion of them. The table includes roughly 140,000 clones, roughly 88% detected once. This clone was seen once. Sequenced input: PBMCs or T cells enriched from blood (not recorded which). The TCR sequence derives from a woman in her twenties or thirties with acute COVID-19. The chain couples TRBV6-5 to TRBJ2-2; possible D gene TRBD1, 6 bases. The CDR3, as DNA: TGTGCCAGCAGTCAGACAGGTCCCAGCACCGGGGAGCTGTTTTTT. It codes for CASSQTGPSTGELFF.